This passage covers 23 T cell receptor beta chains from one sample sequenced in a study of early T cells in non-severe SARS-CoV-2 infection. Using its own MiXCR run on the 5' RACE reads, TCRdb lists one record per CDR3 protein. The sample holds 60,000 to 75,000 distinct CDR3 sequences, about an eighth seen once. Source: whole blood, taken at baseline. The receptors shown here come from an adult who was a healthcare worker with PCR-confirmed SARS-CoV-2 infection or an uninfected control (not recorded which).

This clonotype turned up a few times. This chain links TRBV6-5 with TRBJ2-5, with unresolved D. Germline-derived CDR1 and CDR2 are MNHEY and SVGAGI. This CDR3 has 14 amino acids. The V and J ends lost 0 bases and 2 bases respectively, with 7 bases between them. The CDR3 protein is CASSYSTIQETQYF. The DNA of the CDR3 is TGTGCCAGCAGTTACTCAACAATTCAAGAGACCCAGTACTTC.

The sample holds many counts of this clonotype. The rearrangement uses TRBV6-5 and TRBJ2-7; 10 positions match TRBD1. The CDR3 runs 13 residues. Germline V gene data show CDR1 as MNHEY and CDR2 as SVGAGI. J lost 7 bases, V lost 6 bases, and 6 bases had no gene match. The CDR3 sequence: CASRPTGGREQYF. The CDR3 bases are TGTGCCAGCAGACCGACAGGGGGCCGAGAGCAGTACTTC.

The chain links TRBV6-6 to TRBJ2-3; D remains ambiguous. In germline, CDR1 is MNHNY, CDR2 SVGAGI (reference sequence). V lost 6 bases and J 5 bases, leaving 12 bases between the germline ends. This CDR3 spans 13 amino acids. CDR3 in amino acids: CASRGHGVDTQYF. The CDR3 DNA is TGTGCCAGCAGGGGCCATGGGGTAGATACGCAGTATTTT.

The genes are TRBV5-1 and TRBJ2-7; 7 bases align to TRBD1. The germline V gene has CDR1 SGHRS and CDR2 YFSETQ. The trim removed 4 bases at V and 5 bases at J, leaving 9 bases unmatched. The CDR3 covers 14 residues. In nucleotides, the CDR3 is TGCGCCAGCAGCCCGTGGTTAGGGGGCGACGAGCAGTACTTC. Amino acids: CASSPWLGGDEQYF.

This chain joins TRBV5-1 and TRBJ2-3; D call uncertain. Trimming pared 2 bases from V and 6 bases from J, leaving 7 bases between. This CDR3 has 12 amino acids. Germline V lookup: CDR1 SGHRS, CDR2 YFSETQ. CDR3 loop: CASSLNRDTQYF. The DNA for the CDR3 is TGCGCCAGCAGCTTAAACCGCGATACGCAGTATTTT.

This chain uses TRBV11-2 with TRBJ2-1, with 13 bases fitting TRBD2. The CDR3 covers 13 residues. J was trimmed by 12 bases and V by 7 bases; bases with no gene match: 6. Germline lookup yields CDR1 SGHAT and CDR2 FQNNGV. The DNA of the CDR3 is TGTGCCAGCACCGCGGGACTAGCGGGATCGCAGTTCTTC. This codes for CASTAGLAGSQFF.

The chain carries TRBV5-1 and TRBJ2-7, with 8 bases matching TRBD1. Trimming removed 1 base from V and 3 bases from J; junction bases left unmatched: 6. The CDR3 contains 15 residues. Germline values: CDR1 SGHRS, CDR2 YFSETQ. In nucleotides, the CDR3 is TGCGCCAGCAGCTTGTGGGGGACAGGAAACTACGAGCAGTACTTC. It encodes CASSLWGTGNYEQYF. Full variable domain (remainder filled in from reference TRBV5-1 and TRBJ2-7): KAGVTQTPRYLIKTRGQQVTLSCSPISGHRSVSWYQQTPGQGLQFLFEYFSETQRNKGNFPGRFSGRQFSNSRSEMNVSTLELGDSALYLCASSLWGTGNYEQYFGPGTRLTVT.

The chain recombines TRBV30 with TRBJ1-5; 7 positions match TRBD1. The CDR3 consists of 16 residues. Trimming at V came to 3 bases and at J to 1 base, leaving 9 bases not matched to a gene. Germline V gene lookup returns CDR1 GTSNPN and CDR2 SVGIG (reference sequence). This CDR3 reads CAWSPETGRSNQPQHF. The CDR3, as DNA: TGTGCCTGGAGCCCTGAGACAGGGAGAAGCAATCAGCCCCAGCATTTT.

This clonotype was observed many times. V usage is TRBV29-1 and J usage is TRBJ2-1; TRBD1 is a possible D gene (6 bases). Germline loops: CDR1 SQVTM, CDR2 ANQGSEA. V shed 6 bases and J shed 7 bases, with 25 bases lying between them. The CDR3 sequence is 16 residues long. The CDR3 DNA sequence: TGCAGCGTCGTCGGACAGCCGTCCATAGGTGAGAATGAGCAGTTCTTC. It translates to CSVVGQPSIGENEQFF.

J is TRBJ2-3 and V is TRBV4-3; a possible D gene is TRBD2 (6 bases). The CDR3 sequence is 15 residues long. The ends were cut back, 3 bases at V and 3 bases at J, with 13 bases in the middle. Germline CDR1 and CDR2: LGHNA and YSLEER. CDR3 amino acids: CASSQVWGGTDTQYF. As DNA, the CDR3 is TGCGCCAGCAGCCAGGTTTGGGGAGGAACAGATACGCAGTATTTT.

V gene TRBV6-2 or TRBV6-3 combines with J gene TRBJ2-7; 8 nucleotides line up with TRBD1. V shed 7 bases and J 5 bases; nucleotides not matched to a gene: 10. The CDR3 consists of 14 residues. Germline V CDR1 and CDR2: MNHEY, SVGEGT. CDR3 loop: CASNPGQGSHEQYF. The CDR3 DNA is TGTGCCAGCAATCCTGGACAGGGTTCCCACGAGCAGTACTTC.

This clonotype was recorded at least ten times. V gene TRBV6-1 combines with J gene TRBJ1-1; tentatively, D is TRBD1 (6 bases). Germline-derived CDR1 and CDR2 are MNHNS and SASEGT. Trimming stripped 6 bases from V and 3 bases from J, with 11 bases between. The CDR3 contains 13 residues. CDR3 sequence reads: CASSGDTHTEAFF. In DNA form, the CDR3 reads TGTGCCAGCAGCGGGGACACCCACACTGAAGCTTTCTTT.

The sample holds a few counts of this clonotype. The chain links TRBV6-6 to TRBJ1-3, with TRBD1 identical over 9 bases. This CDR3 has 16 amino acids. Germline V gene lookup returns CDR1 MNHNY and CDR2 SVGAGI (reference sequence). Trimming took 4 bases from V and 0 from J; bases not matched to a gene: 4. CDR3 DNA sequence: TGTGCCAGCAGTTGGGGACAGGGACTCTCTGGAAACACCATATATTTT. Amino acid sequence: CASSWGQGLSGNTIYF.

This clonotype has ten or more counts. The chain employs TRBV25-1 and TRBJ2-7; 9 nucleotides agree with TRBD1. V trimming: 4 bases; J trimming: 6 bases; junction bases outside the gene matches: 7. The CDR3 is made up of 14 amino acids. The V gene's germline CDR1 is MGHDK and CDR2 SYGVNS. The CDR3, as DNA: TGTGCCAGCAGTGGGACAGGGGTAGCTATCGAGCAGTACTTC. Residues: CASSGTGVAIEQYF.

The CDR3 sequence: CATSDFAGPLLYF. CDR3 in DNA: TGTGCCACCAGTGATTTTGCAGGGCCACTTCTGTACTTC. This chain connects TRBV24-1 to TRBJ2-4; possibly TRBD1 for D (5 bases). The CDR3 is 13 amino acids. The V gene lost 1 base and the J gene lost 15 bases, with 15 bases spanning the gap. Germline CDR1 reads KGHDR; CDR2 reads SFDVKD.

This clonotype appeared many times. The rearrangement joins TRBV29-1 to TRBJ1-1; no definite D call. The CDR3 is 13 amino acids. In germline, CDR1 is SQVTM, CDR2 ANQGSEA. The V and J ends lost 0 bases and 5 bases respectively, with 10 bases between them. Here the CDR3 reads CSVEDPVRTEAFF. In DNA form, the CDR3 reads TGCAGCGTTGAAGATCCTGTTAGGACTGAAGCTTTCTTT. Complete variable domain (other parts from reference TRBV29-1 and TRBJ1-1): SAVISQKPSRDICQRGTSLTIQCQVDSQVTMMFWYRQQPGQSLTLIATANQGSEATYESGFVIDKFPISRPNLTFSTLTVSNMSPEDSSIYLCSVEDPVRTEAFFGQGTRLTVV.

This clonotype was picked up many times. The rearrangement links TRBV12-3 or TRBV12-4 to TRBJ2-2; D possibly corresponds to TRBD1 (5 bases). CDR3 length: 15 residues. Trimming shortened V by 3 bases and J by 4 bases, and 12 bases separated the two germline ends. The CDR3 nucleotides read TGTGCCAGCAGTTTCCAGGGAACAGTCACCGGGGAGCTGTTTTTT. Translation: CASSFQGTVTGELFF.

This clonotype has just a few counts. This chain uses TRBV5-1 with TRBJ1-2; D unresolved. Deletions cut 1 base from V and 7 bases from J, with 14 bases between. The V gene's germline CDR1 is SGHRS and CDR2 YFSETQ. The CDR3 extends over 14 amino acids. In DNA form, the CDR3 reads TGCGCCAGCAGCTTGAGGAACGAAGGGCCTGGCTACACCTTC. It specifies CASSLRNEGPGYTF.

V and J are TRBV2 and TRBJ1-2; the D gene is possibly TRBD1 (5 bases). This CDR3 spans 13 amino acids. The V gene lost 3 bases and the J gene lost 8 bases, with 13 bases spanning the gap. The V gene's germline CDR1 is SNHLY and CDR2 FYNNEI. The CDR3 DNA is TGTGCCAGCAGTGAGCAGGGAATTTACGGCTACACCTTC. This gives the protein CASSEQGIYGYTF.

This clonotype was found many times. This chain joins TRBV20-1 and TRBJ2-4; D is possibly TRBD2 (6 bases). Germline CDR1 reads DFQATT; CDR2 reads SNEGSKA (reference sequence). The CDR3 consists of 14 residues. The germline V and J ends were trimmed by 6 bases and 1 base, with 13 bases remaining between them. CDR3 DNA: TGCAGTGCGGGACTCCGGGAGGCCAAAAACATTCAGTACTTC. This gives the protein CSAGLREAKNIQYF.

The rearrangement joins TRBV30 to TRBJ1-2; the match to TRBD1 covers 7 bases. The CDR3 spans 15 residues. The V and J ends lost 4 bases and 5 bases, in that order; junction bases with no gene match: 13. Germline V CDR1 and CDR2: GTSNPN, SVGIG (reference sequence). CDR3 sequence (DNA): TGTGCCTGGAAACGAGAGGACAGGCTTACATATGGCTACACCTTC. As protein: CAWKREDRLTYGYTF.

V gene TRBV30 combines with J gene TRBJ2-3; a weak D match, TRBD1 (6 bases). The CDR3 extends over 13 amino acids. CDR1 is GTSNPN and CDR2 is SVGIG in the germline V gene (reference sequence). Trimming removed 4 bases from V and 4 bases from J, with 12 bases in between. CDR3: CAWNINRADTQYF. CDR3 bases: TGTGCCTGGAACATAAACAGGGCAGATACGCAGTATTTT.

This clonotype has ten or more counts. This chain links TRBV18 with TRBJ2-6; 12 nucleotides agree with TRBD1. Germline-derived CDR1 and CDR2 are KGHSH and LQKENI. The CDR3 has 19 residues. With 5 bases clipped from V and 3 bases from J, the junction kept 11 bases outside the gene matches. In nucleotides, the CDR3 is TGTGCCAGCTCATACACACCGGGACAGGGGGCTTATGGGGCCAACGTCCTGACTTTC. It yields the protein CASSYTPGQGAYGANVLTF.